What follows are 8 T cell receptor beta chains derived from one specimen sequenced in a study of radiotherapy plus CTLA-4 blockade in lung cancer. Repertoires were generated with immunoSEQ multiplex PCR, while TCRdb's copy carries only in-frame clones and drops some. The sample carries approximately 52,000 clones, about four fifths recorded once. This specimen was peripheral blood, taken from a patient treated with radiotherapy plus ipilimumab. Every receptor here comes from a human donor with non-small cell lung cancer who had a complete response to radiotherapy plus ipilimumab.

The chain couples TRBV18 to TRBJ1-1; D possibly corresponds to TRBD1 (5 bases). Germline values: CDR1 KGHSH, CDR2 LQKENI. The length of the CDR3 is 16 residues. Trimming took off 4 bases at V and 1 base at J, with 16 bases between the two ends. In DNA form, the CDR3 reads TGTGCCAGCTCACTCAACGCAAACCAGGGGAACACTGAAGCTTTCTTT. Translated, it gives CASSLNANQGNTEAFF. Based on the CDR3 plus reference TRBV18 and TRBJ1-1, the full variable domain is NAGVMQNPRHLVRRRGQEARLRCSPMKGHSHVYWYRQLPEEGLKFMVYLQKENIIDESGMPKERFSAEFPKEGPSILRIQQVVRGDSAAYFCASSLNANQGNTEAFFGQGTRLTVV.

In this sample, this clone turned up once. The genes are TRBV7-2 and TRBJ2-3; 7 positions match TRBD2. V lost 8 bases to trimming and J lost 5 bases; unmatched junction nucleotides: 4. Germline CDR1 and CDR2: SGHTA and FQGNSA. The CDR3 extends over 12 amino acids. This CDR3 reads CASGRAGDTQYF. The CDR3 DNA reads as TGTGCCAGCGGGAGGGCGGGAGATACGCAGTATTTT.

The CDR3 loop reads CASSSGQLPNYGYTF. The CDR3 DNA follows: TGTGCCAGCAGTTCGGGACAGCTACCAAACTATGGCTACACCTTC. This sequence joins TRBV6-5 and TRBJ1-2; 7 bases line up with TRBD1. Germline assignment: CDR1 MNHEY and CDR2 SVGAGI. The CDR3 has 15 amino acids. J was trimmed by 2 bases and V by 4 bases; bases with no gene match: 7.

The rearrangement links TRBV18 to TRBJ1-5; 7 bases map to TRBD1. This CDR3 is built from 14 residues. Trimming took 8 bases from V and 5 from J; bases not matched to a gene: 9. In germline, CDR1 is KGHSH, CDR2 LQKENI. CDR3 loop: CASALTGSDQPQHF. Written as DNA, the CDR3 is TGTGCCAGCGCCCTGACAGGGTCGGATCAGCCCCAGCATTTT.

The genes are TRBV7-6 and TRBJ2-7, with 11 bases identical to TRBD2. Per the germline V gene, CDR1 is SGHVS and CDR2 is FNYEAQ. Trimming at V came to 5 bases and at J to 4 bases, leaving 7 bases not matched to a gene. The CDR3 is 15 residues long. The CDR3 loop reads CASSRSGTSGYEQYV. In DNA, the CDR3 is TGTGCCAGCAGCCGTTCCGGGACTAGCGGATACGAGCAGTACGTC.

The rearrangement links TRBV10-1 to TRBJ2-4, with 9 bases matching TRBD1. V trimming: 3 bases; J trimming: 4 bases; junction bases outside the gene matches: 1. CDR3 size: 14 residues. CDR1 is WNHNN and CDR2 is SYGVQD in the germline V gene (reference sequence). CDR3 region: CASSDGTGKNIQYF. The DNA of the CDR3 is TGCGCCAGCAGTGACGGGACAGGGAAAAACATTCAGTACTTC.

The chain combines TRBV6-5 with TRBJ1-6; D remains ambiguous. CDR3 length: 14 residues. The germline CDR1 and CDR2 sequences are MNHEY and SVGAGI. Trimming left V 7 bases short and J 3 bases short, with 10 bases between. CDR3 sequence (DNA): TGTGCCAGCACCTCCTCGGGCTATAATTCACCCCTCCACTTT. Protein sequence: CASTSSGYNSPLHF.

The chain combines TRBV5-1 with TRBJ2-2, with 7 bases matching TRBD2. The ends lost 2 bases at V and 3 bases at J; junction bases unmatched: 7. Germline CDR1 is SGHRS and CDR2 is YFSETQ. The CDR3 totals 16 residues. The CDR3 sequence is CASSFRPGGDTGELFF. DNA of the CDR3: TGCGCCAGCAGCTTCCGACCGGGAGGCGACACCGGGGAGCTGTTTTTT.